Included here is one T cell receptor beta chain sequence, with context. Antigen: not known. Germline V gives CDR1 MNHNY, CDR2 SVGAGI (reference sequence). The trim removed 7 bases at V and 1 base at J, leaving 11 bases unmatched. The CDR3 is made up of 16 amino acids. The PCR employed 60 Vbeta primers together with 13 Jbeta primers. Here immunoSEQ multiplex PCR was the method, and the copy in TCRdb shows in-frame clones only, minus some. The data hold about 120,000 clones, with around 70% observed a single time. These data belong to a study of cytomegalovirus exposure and HLA in healthy donors. Study conclusions and caveats: Later work showed greater clonal expansion in HLA-associated TCR beta chains than in equally common others.

The source of this sequence is a man aged 25-45 years in good health and CMV-seropositive. This chain uses TRBV6-6 with TRBJ1-1, with 8 bases identical to TRBD1. Sequencing used PBMCs. This chain's CDR3 is CASTPWQGTGNTEAFF. CDR3 nucleotide sequence: TGTGCCAGCACTCCTTGGCAAGGGACAGGGAACACTGAAGCTTTCTTT.